Below are 25 T cell receptor beta chains sequenced from a single sample in a study of beta chain features in type 1 diabetes. These TCRs' antigens remain unknown. Notes on the study in general: A moderate, significant TCRB CDR3 shortening appeared in type 1 diabetes across four CD4+ subsets.

Reverse transcribing all isolated RNA meant expressed TCRB transcripts were sequenced. Sequencing was performed with immunoSEQ multiplex PCR; in TCRdb, only in-frame clones are kept and a portion is missing. This table has 300,000 to 350,000 clones, about a tenth appearing once. Sample: central memory CD4+ T cells from blood. Receptors were obtained from a man aged 25-45 years with type 1 diabetes.

In this sample, this clone turned up a few times. The chain has TRBV20-1 and TRBJ2-3; unclear D gene. Germline loops: CDR1 DFQATT, CDR2 SNEGSKA (reference sequence). V lost 6 bases and J lost 7, with 11 bases in between. The CDR3 contains 11 residues. The CDR3 DNA sequence: TGCAGTGCAAGACATGTAAATACGCAGTATTTT. It specifies CSARHVNTQYF.

This chain joins TRBV28 and TRBJ1-5; D is undetermined. V was pared by 5 bases and J by 0 bases, with 8 bases between. Germline V CDR1 and CDR2: MDHEN, SYDVKM. The CDR3 length is 14 residues. CDR3 region: CASSVGYSNQPQHF. The CDR3 nucleotides read TGTGCCAGCAGTGTCGGGTATAGCAATCAGCCCCAGCATTTT. Supplemented by reference TRBV28 and TRBJ1-5, the full variable domain reads DVKVTQSSRYLVKRTGEKVFLECVQDMDHENMFWYRQDPGLGLRLIYFSYDVKMKEKGDIPEGYSVSREKKERFSLILESASTNQTSMYLCASSVGYSNQPQHFGDGTRLSIL.

This clone was observed a handful of times. Other DNA sequences of this sample code for an identical CDR3. V gene TRBV5-1 combines with J gene TRBJ2-1; 11 nucleotides line up with TRBD2. CDR3 length: 17 residues. The V and J ends lost 0 bases and 4 bases, in that order; junction bases with no gene match: 6. In germline, CDR1 is SGHRS, CDR2 YFSETQ. In DNA, the CDR3 is TGCGCCAGCAGCTTGGTCCCTAGCGGGGGGTCATACAATGAGCAGTTCTTC. It codes for CASSLVPSGGSYNEQFF. The complete variable domain, with remaining parts taken from reference TRBV5-1 and TRBJ2-1, reads KAGVTQTPRYLIKTRGQQVTLSCSPISGHRSVSWYQQTPGQGLQFLFEYFSETQRNKGNFPGRFSGRQFSNSRSEMNVSTLELGDSALYLCASSLVPSGGSYNEQFFGPGTRLTVL.

The rearrangement uses TRBV5-1 and TRBJ2-7, with 7 bases that match TRBD2. The CDR3 is made up of 14 amino acids. V lost 0 bases to trimming and J lost 4 bases; unmatched junction nucleotides: 4. Looked up from germline, CDR1 is SGHRS and CDR2 is YFSETQ. The CDR3 sequence is CASSLDTGRYEQYF. The CDR3 region has the DNA TGCGCCAGCAGCTTGGACACCGGGAGGTACGAGCAGTACTTC.

Only a few counts were recorded for this clone. The chain joins TRBV10-1 to TRBJ2-5, with no clear D. Trimming stripped 0 bases from V and 4 bases from J, with 12 bases between. Germline V gene sequence: CDR1 WNHNN, CDR2 SYGVQD (reference sequence). This CDR3 has 15 amino acids. The CDR3 spells CASSESPGSGETQYF. The CDR3 DNA sequence: TGCGCCAGCAGTGAGTCGCCAGGATCGGGAGAGACCCAGTACTTC.

The J gene is TRBJ1-6, the V gene TRBV7-8, with 9 bases lining up with TRBD1. CDR3 length: 14 residues. Germline assignment: CDR1 SGHVS and CDR2 FQNEAQ. Trimming took 4 bases from V and 9 from J; bases not matched to a gene: 4. The CDR3 region is CASSSRQGGSPLHF. In nucleotides, the CDR3 is TGTGCCAGCAGCTCTAGACAGGGGGGTTCACCCCTCCACTTT.

A remark on this clone: Given a much more abundant clone one base away, this may be a read error. The chain couples TRBV7-2 to TRBJ2-3; D remains unclear. The CDR3 is 14 amino acids. Germline lookup yields CDR1 SGHTA and CDR2 FQGNSA. V was clipped by 5 bases and J by 0 bases, with 9 bases between them. This chain's CDR3 is CASSLQVSTDTQYF. The CDR3 coding sequence is TGTGCCAGCAGCCTTCAGGTTAGCACAGATACGCAGTATTTT.

This clone has more than one count but fewer than ten. The V gene is TRBV27, the J gene TRBJ2-7; 7 positions match TRBD1. CDR1 is MNHEY and CDR2 is SMNVEV in the germline V gene (reference sequence). CDR3 length: 17 amino acids. With V trimmed by 2 bases and J by 7 bases, 17 bases remained unmatched. CDR3 amino acids: CASSLTDRALGVEEQYF. The CDR3 coding sequence is TGTGCCAGCAGTTTAACCGACAGGGCACTGGGGGTGGAGGAGCAGTACTTC.

A note on this clone: The sample contains more than one DNA sequence encoding this CDR3. The rearrangement uses TRBV25-1 and TRBJ1-2; no definite D call. V lost 1 base, J lost 5 bases, and 5 bases lay in between. From germline, CDR1 is MGHDK and CDR2 SYGVNS. The CDR3 is 12 residues long. The CDR3 sequence is CASSESSYGYTF. DNA of the CDR3: TGTGCCAGCAGTGAATCATCTTATGGCTACACCTTC.

This clone occurred a few times. The chain joins TRBV11-3 to TRBJ1-1; D might be TRBD1 (5 bases). This CDR3 is 13 amino acids long. V was shortened by 3 bases and J by 6 bases, with 11 bases between the two germline ends. Germline CDR1 and CDR2: SGHNT and YENEEA. CDR3 nucleotides: TGTGCCAGCAGCTTTTTGGGGCATTCTGAAGCTTTCTTT. Protein sequence: CASSFLGHSEAFF.

The V call is TRBV6-5, the J call TRBJ1-2; D call uncertain. The V and J ends lost 4 bases and 6 bases respectively, with 18 bases between them. Germline loops: CDR1 MNHEY, CDR2 SVGAGI. The CDR3 has 15 amino acids. The CDR3 bases are TGTGCCAGCAGTTTCCGGGTAGGAGTGGGCGATGGCTACACCTTC. Amino acids: CASSFRVGVGDGYTF.

This clone was detected a few times. This chain uses TRBV30 with TRBJ1-1; 8 positions match TRBD1. The CDR3 length is 14 residues. Germline CDR1 reads GTSNPN; CDR2 reads SVGIG (reference sequence). With V trimmed by 2 bases and J by 3 bases, 5 bases remained unmatched. CDR3 nucleotides: TGTGCCTGGAGTTCGCTACAGGGGGACACTGAAGCTTTCTTT. Translation: CAWSSLQGDTEAFF.

The chain links TRBV29-1 to TRBJ2-3, with 13 bases matching TRBD2. Trimming at V came to 7 bases and at J to 0 bases, leaving 7 bases not matched to a gene. CDR3 length: 16 residues. Germline-derived CDR1 and CDR2 are SQVTM and ANQGSEA. The CDR3 region has the DNA TGCAGCGGCAAGGGACTAGCGGGAACTAGCACAGATACGCAGTATTTT. The encoded protein is CSGKGLAGTSTDTQYF.

This clone occurred a few times. In DNA, the CDR3 is TGTGCCAGCAGCTTAGATATTGGCGGGGGATCCTACAATGAGCAGTTCTTC. Amino acid sequence: CASSLDIGGGSYNEQFF. The V and J genes are TRBV7-2 and TRBJ2-1, with 7 bases lining up with TRBD2. Looked up from germline, CDR1 is SGHTA and CDR2 is FQGNSA. CDR3 length: 17 residues. The trim removed 1 base at V and 1 base at J, leaving 7 bases unmatched.

This clone has a handful of counts. The gene calls are TRBV7-2 and TRBJ2-7, with 10 bases lining up with TRBD1. Germline CDR1 SGHTA, CDR2 FQGNSA. The CDR3 is made up of 15 amino acids. V lost 5 bases to trimming and J lost 7 bases; unmatched junction nucleotides: 11. Written as DNA, the CDR3 is TGTGCCAGCAGCGCCGCCTGGGACAGGGGCAAAGAGCAGTACTTC. Protein product: CASSAAWDRGKEQYF.

This clone turned up a few times. The V call is TRBV5-6, the J call TRBJ2-1; 10 bases agree with TRBD2. V shed 4 bases, J shed 8 bases, and the junction held 3 bases outside the gene matches. From germline, CDR1 is SGHDT and CDR2 YYEEEE. This CDR3 region has 13 residues. CDR3 protein: CASSEGTSDEQFF. DNA for the CDR3: TGTGCCAGCAGCGAGGGGACTAGCGATGAGCAGTTCTTC.

V gene TRBV5-1 combines with J gene TRBJ1-4; TRBD1 might be the D (5 bases). V was shortened by 5 bases and J by 3 bases, with 11 bases between the two germline ends. Looked up from germline, CDR1 is SGHRS and CDR2 is YFSETQ. The length of the CDR3 is 14 residues. The CDR3 is CASRVDTSNEKLFF. The DNA of the CDR3 is TGCGCCAGCAGGGTGGACACATCTAATGAAAAACTGTTTTTT.

This clone showed up just a few times. The chain links TRBV21-1 to TRBJ2-1; the listed D gene, TRBD2, was not tested against the DNA. TRBV21-1 is marked as a pseudogene. The CDR3 consists of 17 residues. CDR3 region: CASSNSASGGKKNEQFF. The CDR3 nucleotides are TGTGCCAGCAGCAACTCGGCCAGCGGGGGTAAAAAGAATGAGCAGTTCTTC.

This clone was detected only a few times. The same CDR3 also results from other DNA sequences found in this sample. The V gene is TRBV7-2, the J gene TRBJ1-1; D gene uncertain. V was pared by 3 bases and J by 0 bases, with 5 bases between. This CDR3 is 13 amino acids long. Germline CDR1 reads SGHTA; CDR2 reads FQGNSA. CDR3 bases: TGTGCCAGCAGCTTTTCCGTGAACACTGAAGCTTTCTTT. Translated, it gives CASSFSVNTEAFF.

This clone came up a few times. This chain uses TRBV20-1 with TRBJ2-7; D call uncertain. Trimming cost V 3 bases and J 5 bases, with 8 bases left between them. The CDR3 totals 11 residues. The germline V gene encodes CDR1 DFQATT and CDR2 SNEGSKA (reference sequence). The CDR3 nucleotides read TGCAGTGCTAGGTCAGGCGACGAGCAGTACTTC. Translating it yields CSARSGDEQYF.

The chain carries TRBV7-2 and TRBJ1-2, with unresolved D. V was clipped by 1 base and J by 3 bases, with 6 bases between them. Looked up from germline, CDR1 is SGHTA and CDR2 is FQGNSA. This CDR3 is built from 13 residues. CDR3 residues: CASSLGRDYGYTF. DNA of the CDR3: TGTGCCAGCAGCTTAGGCCGTGACTATGGCTACACCTTC. Supplemented by reference TRBV7-2 and TRBJ1-2, the full variable domain reads GAGVSQSPSNKVTEKGKDVELRCDPISGHTALYWYRQSLGQGLEFLIYFQGNSAPDKSGLPSDRFSAERTGGSVSTLTIQRTQQEDSAVYLCASSLGRDYGYTFGSGTRLTVV.

V gene TRBV7-2 combines with J gene TRBJ2-2; no reliable D call. There are 14 residues in the CDR3. V gave up 5 bases and J gave up 0 bases, with 7 bases separating them. CDR1 is SGHTA, CDR2 FQGNSA, per germline. CDR3 sequence (DNA): TGTGCCAGCAGCCGAGGAGCGAACACCGGGGAGCTGTTTTTT. It translates to CASSRGANTGELFF.

The sample holds a few counts of this clone. The gene calls are TRBV4-1 and TRBJ2-3; 13 positions agree with TRBD2. The CDR3 has 16 amino acids. The J segment lost 4 bases and the V segment lost 4 bases, leaving 5 bases of the junction unmatched. Looked up from germline, CDR1 is MGHRA and CDR2 is YSYEKL. The CDR3 spells CASSRLTSGGPDTQYF. CDR3 nucleotide sequence: TGCGCCAGCAGCCGCCTGACTAGCGGGGGGCCAGATACGCAGTATTTT.

This clone was counted only a few times. This chain links TRBV6-6 with TRBJ2-7; 8 bases are a match to TRBD2. This CDR3 has 16 amino acids. The V gene's germline CDR1 is MNHNY and CDR2 SVGAGI (reference sequence). Losses at the gene ends were 0 bases for V and 5 bases for J; bases not matched to a gene: 9. CDR3 amino acids: CASSYSQGLGGDEQYF. The CDR3 DNA is TGTGCCAGCAGTTACTCGCAGGGACTAGGCGGGGACGAGCAGTACTTC.

This clone was observed a single time. The CDR3 coding sequence is TGTGCCAGCAGCCCGGGGTTCGGGGCCACTGAAGCTTTCTTT. It specifies CASSPGFGATEAFF. The chain combines TRBV5-6 with TRBJ1-1; D may be TRBD1 (5 bases). Germline assignment: CDR1 SGHDT and CDR2 YYEEEE. Trimming removed 4 bases from V and 4 bases from J, with 14 bases in between. The length of the CDR3 is 14 residues.